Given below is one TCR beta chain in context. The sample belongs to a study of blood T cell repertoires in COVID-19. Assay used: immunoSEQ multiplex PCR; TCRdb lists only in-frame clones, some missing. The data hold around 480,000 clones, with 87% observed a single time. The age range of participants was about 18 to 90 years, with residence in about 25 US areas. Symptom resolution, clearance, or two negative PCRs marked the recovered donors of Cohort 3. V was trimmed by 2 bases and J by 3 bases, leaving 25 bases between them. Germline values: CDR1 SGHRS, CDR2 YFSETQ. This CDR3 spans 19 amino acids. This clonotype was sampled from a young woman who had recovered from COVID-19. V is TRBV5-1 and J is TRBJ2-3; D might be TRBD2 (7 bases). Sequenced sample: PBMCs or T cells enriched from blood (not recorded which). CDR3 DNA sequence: TGCGCCAGCAGCTTCGGGGGGCCCAGGATCCCTATCCTTACAGATACGCAGTATTTT. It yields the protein CASSFGGPRIPILTDTQYF.